One sample yielded the 15 T cell receptor beta chains listed below, sequenced in a study of cytomegalovirus exposure and HLA in healthy donors. Vbeta (60) and Jbeta (13) primers were used in the PCR. Here immunoSEQ multiplex PCR was the method, and the copy in TCRdb shows in-frame clones only, minus some. The repertoire consists of nearly 110,000 clones, with around 76% occurring once and the leading ten covering approximately 2.6%. Sequencing was carried out using PBMCs. Receptors originate from a man under 40 in good health and CMV-seropositive.

The gene calls are TRBV10-3 and TRBJ2-3; 7 bases are a match to TRBD1. J gave up 2 bases and V 6 bases, and 8 bases lay outside the gene matches. The CDR3 has 15 amino acids. CDR1 and CDR2 (germline): ENHRY, SYGVKD. This chain's CDR3 is CAIRRDRVHTDTQYF. For the CDR3, the DNA is TGTGCCATCAGGAGAGACAGGGTCCACACAGATACGCAGTATTTT.

This clone occurred once. Here the CDR3 reads CASSLELGVRIPLYEQYF. CDR3 DNA sequence: TGTGCCAGCAGCTTAGAACTGGGAGTCAGAATCCCCCTCTACGAGCAGTACTTC. The chain uses TRBV11-2 and TRBJ2-7, with D perhaps TRBD2 (5 bases). Trimming removed 0 bases from V and 3 bases from J, with 21 bases in between. In germline, CDR1 is SGHAT, CDR2 FQNNGV. This CDR3 has 18 amino acids.

This clone has only one observation. This chain connects TRBV19 to TRBJ2-1; TRBD1 agrees at 9 bases. The CDR3 runs 15 residues. Germline V gives CDR1 LNHDA, CDR2 SQIVND (reference sequence). Germline trimming cut 10 bases from V and 7 bases from J; bases unmatched to any gene: 14. CDR3 loop: CATFHSGTGSNEQFF. For the CDR3, the DNA is TGTGCCACATTCCACTCCGGGACAGGGTCAAATGAGCAGTTCTTC.

The rearrangement joins TRBV7-9 to TRBJ1-1; no reliable D call. The germline CDR1 and CDR2 sequences are SEHNR and FQNEAQ (reference sequence). Between the trimmed V and J ends, which lost 5 bases and 0 bases, there was a span of 10 bases. The length of the CDR3 is 14 residues. Here the CDR3 DNA reads TGTGCCAGCAGCCTTACTAGGGTGAACACTGAAGCTTTCTTT. Its protein is CASSLTRVNTEAFF.

CDR3 DNA sequence: TGCAGCGTTCGGACAGGAGCTAAGTTCAACACCGGGGAGCTGTTTTTT. Protein sequence: CSVRTGAKFNTGELFF. This rearrangement joins TRBV29-1 to TRBJ2-2, with 7 bases identical to TRBD1. CDR3 length equals 16 residues. Germline values: CDR1 SQVTM, CDR2 ANQGSEA. With V trimmed by 5 bases and J by 2 bases, 11 bases remained unmatched.

J is TRBJ2-7 and V is TRBV6-5, with a tentative D call TRBD1 (6 bases). The CDR3 is made up of 14 amino acids. Germline V gene lookup returns CDR1 MNHEY and CDR2 SVGAGI. The V and J ends lost 5 bases and 5 bases respectively, with 16 bases between them. CDR3 bases: TGTGCCAGCAGTACCCCGCAGGGGTCCCACGAGCAGTACTTC. It is translated as CASSTPQGSHEQYF.

This clone showed up just a few times. This chain links TRBV25-1 with TRBJ2-3, with a possible D match to TRBD2 (5 bases). Deletions cut 3 bases from V and 6 bases from J, with 13 bases between. Germline V CDR1 and CDR2: MGHDK, SYGVNS. The CDR3 extends over 14 amino acids. For the CDR3, the DNA is TGTGCCAGCAGTGAGTCAGGACTCAGCGATACGCAGTATTTT. Its translation: CASSESGLSDTQYF.

CDR3 sequence reads: CASSPRTGAEKLFF. CDR3 bases: TGTGCCAGCTCACCCAGGACAGGGGCTGAAAAACTGTTTTTT. The V call is TRBV18, the J call TRBJ1-4; 9 bases are a match to TRBD1. V shed 3 bases, J shed 7 bases, and the junction held 3 bases outside the gene matches. This CDR3 contains 14 residues. CDR1 and CDR2 (germline): KGHSH, LQKENI.

This chain joins TRBV5-4 and TRBJ1-1; possible D gene TRBD1, 5 bases. The CDR3 has 14 residues. V lost 0 bases and J 1 base, leaving 7 bases between the germline ends. Germline loops: CDR1 SGHNT, CDR2 YYREEE (reference sequence). CDR3 protein: CASSLGQTNTEAFF. The CDR3 DNA follows: TGTGCCAGCAGCTTGGGACAGACGAACACTGAAGCTTTCTTT.

This chain connects TRBV12-5 to TRBJ2-4; a possible D gene is TRBD1 (5 bases). The CDR3 consists of 14 residues. Per germline, CDR1 LGHNT and CDR2 FRNRAP. With 5 bases removed from V and 12 bases from J, the gap between germline ends came to 20 bases. CDR3 nucleotide sequence: TGTGCTAGTGGTCCCGACGATCTTAGTGACAGTCAGTACTTC. Translation gives CASGPDDLSDSQYF.

The genes are TRBV5-4 and TRBJ2-4; TRBD1 agrees at 7 bases. Germline V CDR1 and CDR2: SGHNT, YYREEE (reference sequence). The CDR3 contains 15 residues. V lost 3 bases, J lost 12 bases, and 15 bases stayed unmatched. The CDR3 bases are TGTGCCAGCAGCTCCCAGGGGGACAAGCCGGACAGTCAGTACTTC. As protein: CASSSQGDKPDSQYF. Supplemented by reference TRBV5-4 and TRBJ2-4, the full variable domain reads ETGVTQSPTHLIKTRGQQVTLRCSSQSGHNTVSWYQQALGQGPQFIFQYYREEENGRGNFPPRFSGLQFPNYSSELNVNALELDDSALYLCASSSQGDKPDSQYFGAGTRLSVL.

The chain carries TRBV5-1 and TRBJ2-3; 14 nucleotides align to TRBD2. Germline CDR1 and CDR2: SGHRS and YFSETQ. CDR3 size: 17 residues. With V trimmed by 0 bases and J by 3 bases, 3 bases remained unmatched. This CDR3 reads CASSLGTSGGITDTQYF. The CDR3 DNA sequence: TGCGCCAGCAGCTTGGGGACTAGCGGGGGGATTACAGATACGCAGTATTTT.

The chain has TRBV6-1 and TRBJ1-4, with D possibly TRBD1 on 5 matching bases. Per the germline V gene, CDR1 is MNHNS and CDR2 is SASEGT. The V end was cut by 6 bases, the J end by 5 bases, with 13 bases between. This CDR3 region has 14 residues. This chain's CDR3 is CASRMTATNEKLFF. DNA of the CDR3: TGTGCCAGCAGAATGACAGCGACGAATGAAAAACTGTTTTTT.

A word on this clone: The junction departs from the called germline gene at one end, perhaps through a read error. This chain links TRBV5-1 with TRBJ1-1, with 9 bases identical to TRBD1. This CDR3 spans 16 amino acids. Germline lookup yields CDR1 SGHRS and CDR2 YFSETQ. CDR3 protein: CVSSFAGTGKNTEAFF. The CDR3 DNA reads TGCGTCAGCAGCTTCGCCGGGACAGGGAAGAACACTGAAGCTTTCTTT.

Only one count was recorded for this clone. This chain connects TRBV9 to TRBJ1-2; the D is unclear. The CDR3 covers 16 residues. Germline-derived CDR1 and CDR2 are SGDLS and YYNGEE. Between the trimmed V and J ends, which lost 3 bases and 8 bases, there was a span of 23 bases. CDR3 region: CASSASGIRTLEGYTF. In DNA form, the CDR3 reads TGTGCCAGCAGCGCATCCGGGATTCGGACGTTGGAAGGCTACACCTTC.